Listed here are 20 T cell receptor beta chains from one sample, sequenced in a study of blood T cell repertoires in COVID-19. Using immunoSEQ multiplex PCR, the repertoire was profiled, and TCRdb retains in-frame clones only, with some absent. The sample holds approximately 69,000 clones, 90% seen once. Input material: peripheral blood. The receptor source for this set is a man over 45 with acute or convalescent COVID-19.

This rearrangement joins TRBV7-2 to TRBJ1-2, with 7 bases aligning to TRBD1. Germline V gives CDR1 SGHTA, CDR2 FQGNSA. Trimming removed 3 bases from V and 0 bases from J; junction bases left unmatched: 1. The CDR3 runs 14 residues. The CDR3 DNA follows: TGTGCCAGCAGCTTCGGACAGGCTAACTATGGCTACACCTTC. Protein: CASSFGQANYGYTF.

J is TRBJ2-3 and V is TRBV10-1, with 14 bases that match TRBD2. Germline assignment: CDR1 WNHNN and CDR2 SYGVQD (reference sequence). This CDR3 spans 15 amino acids. V shed 8 bases, J shed 4 bases, and the junction held 5 bases outside the gene matches. The CDR3 sequence is CASSGLAGGSDTQYF. The CDR3 nucleotides are TGCGCCAGCTCAGGACTAGCGGGAGGATCAGATACGCAGTATTTT.

The V gene is TRBV7-9, the J gene TRBJ1-4, with TRBD1 matching 11 bases. The ends lost 2 bases at V and 7 bases at J; junction bases unmatched: 9. The CDR3 has 17 amino acids. The V gene's germline CDR1 is SEHNR and CDR2 FQNEAQ (reference sequence). In DNA, the CDR3 is TGTGCCAGCAGCTTATCTCTATCCGGGACAGGGGGTGAAAAACTGTTTTTT. Its protein product is CASSLSLSGTGGEKLFF.

This chain uses TRBV5-4 with TRBJ2-1, with 7 bases fitting TRBD2. Germline CDR1 and CDR2: SGHNT and YYREEE (reference sequence). This CDR3 is built from 14 residues. V lost 6 bases, J lost 5 bases, and 8 bases stayed unmatched. The CDR3 nucleotides are TGTGCCAGCATGGGCGGGAGCATACACAATGAGCAGTTCTTC. It translates to CASMGGSIHNEQFF.

The J gene is TRBJ1-1, the V gene TRBV5-4; D possibly corresponds to TRBD1 (5 bases). The germline V and J ends were trimmed by 0 bases and 4 bases, with 7 bases remaining between them. The germline V gene encodes CDR1 SGHNT and CDR2 YYREEE (reference sequence). The CDR3 covers 13 residues. The CDR3 DNA reads as TGTGCCAGCAGCTTGGCAGGGTTCACTGAAGCTTTCTTT. This gives the protein CASSLAGFTEAFF.

The rearrangement links TRBV14 to TRBJ2-3; D is perhaps TRBD2 (5 bases). V was shortened by 1 base and J by 6 bases, with 17 bases between the two germline ends. The germline CDR1 and CDR2 sequences are SGHDN and FVKESK. This CDR3 region has 16 residues. CDR3 in DNA: TGTGCCAGCAGCCAAGGGCAGCAATTAGGCGGGGATACGCAGTATTTT. Amino acid sequence: CASSQGQQLGGDTQYF.

The rearrangement uses TRBV7-9 and TRBJ2-1; 9 bases are a match to TRBD1. CDR1 and CDR2 from the germline V gene are SEHNR and FQNEAQ (reference sequence). Trimming took 3 bases from V and 3 from J; bases not matched to a gene: 3. The CDR3 contains 15 residues. CDR3 DNA: TGTGCCAGCAGCTTTGGGGACAGGGACTACAATGAGCAGTTCTTC. Protein sequence: CASSFGDRDYNEQFF.

V and J are TRBV27 and TRBJ1-5; 9 nucleotides agree with TRBD1. The CDR3 is 15 residues long. Germline CDR1 MNHEY, CDR2 SMNVEV (reference sequence). With V trimmed by 8 bases and J by 4 bases, 9 bases remained unmatched. CDR3 DNA: TGTGCCAGCGCCCCCCGAGACAGGGGGAATCAGCCCCAGCATTTT. This encodes CASAPRDRGNQPQHF.

The CDR3, as DNA: TGTGCCAGCAGCTTAGGAGTAGCGGGAGATAGGGGCACAGATACGCAGTATTTT. It encodes CASSLGVAGDRGTDTQYF. The chain has TRBV11-3 and TRBJ2-3, with 9 bases fitting TRBD2. The CDR3 runs to 18 residues. Germline CDR1 is SGHNT and CDR2 is YENEEA. V shed 1 base, J shed 1 base, and the junction held 9 bases outside the gene matches.

Only one count was recorded for this clone. The rearrangement links TRBV6-5 to TRBJ1-2; 9 nucleotides align to TRBD1. J lost 2 bases, V lost 2 bases, and 0 bases had no gene match. CDR1 is MNHEY, CDR2 SVGAGI, per germline. CDR3 length equals 14 residues. CDR3 in DNA: TGTGCCAGCAGTTACGGACAGGGGAACTATGGCTACACCTTC. This gives the protein CASSYGQGNYGYTF.

The table lists this clone with a count of one. V usage is TRBV9 and J usage is TRBJ2-3, with 8 nucleotides matching TRBD1. CDR3 length equals 16 residues. Germline V gene lookup returns CDR1 SGDLS and CDR2 YYNGEE. V lost 3 bases to trimming and J lost 5 bases; unmatched junction nucleotides: 11. The DNA of the CDR3 is TGTGCCAGCAGCGGGGCGTGGGAGACAGGGGAAGATACGCAGTATTTT. Translating it yields CASSGAWETGEDTQYF. Looking up the rest from reference TRBV9 and TRBJ2-3 gives the full variable domain: DSGVTQTPKHLITATGQRVTLRCSPRSGDLSVYWYQQSLDQGLQFLIQYYNGEERAKGNILERFSAQQFPDLHSELNLSSLELGDSALYFCASSGAWETGEDTQYFGPGTRLTVL.

The V call is TRBV19, the J call TRBJ1-1, with 7 bases aligning to TRBD1. The germline gives CDR1 LNHDA, CDR2 SQIVND (reference sequence). CDR3 length equals 16 residues. J lost 1 base, V lost 3 bases, and 8 bases had no gene match. Here the CDR3 DNA reads TGTGCCAGTAGTATCCCCTTCCGGACAGGGAACACTGAAGCTTTCTTT. Encoded protein: CASSIPFRTGNTEAFF. Combining the CDR3 with reference TRBV19 and TRBJ1-1 gives the whole variable domain DGGITQSPKYLFRKEGQNVTLSCEQNLNHDAMYWYRQDPGQGLRLIYYSQIVNDFQKGDIAEGYSVSREKKESFPLTVTSAQKNPTAFYLCASSIPFRTGNTEAFFGQGTRLTVV.

This clone was counted once. This chain joins TRBV7-2 and TRBJ1-2; TRBD1 matches at 12 bases. CDR3 length: 16 residues. Germline V gene sequence: CDR1 SGHTA, CDR2 FQGNSA. V was clipped by 7 bases and J by 5 bases; unmatched bases: 11. The CDR3, as DNA: TGTGCCAGCACCGGGACAGGGGGCCAGGTGTTGTATGGCTACACCTTC. Amino acid sequence: CASTGTGGQVLYGYTF.

The rearrangement links TRBV28 to TRBJ1-2; D unclear. From germline, CDR1 is MDHEN and CDR2 SYDVKM. The CDR3 consists of 14 residues. Between the trimmed V and J ends, which lost 7 bases and 4 bases, there was a span of 16 bases. The CDR3 is CASTQGGVLYGYTF. The CDR3 coding sequence is TGTGCCAGCACGCAAGGAGGTGTACTCTATGGCTACACCTTC.

This chain connects TRBV12-5 to TRBJ1-2; unclear D gene. V lost 0 bases to trimming and J lost 8 bases, with 7 bases between them. CDR1 and CDR2 (germline): LGHNT, FRNRAP. The CDR3 sequence is 12 residues long. The CDR3 here is CASGLVQQGYTF. DNA for the CDR3: TGTGCTAGTGGTTTGGTACAACAGGGCTACACCTTC.

The J gene is TRBJ2-5, the V gene TRBV18, with 7 bases that match TRBD1. This CDR3 has 13 residues. V shed 2 bases, J shed 7 bases, and the junction held 4 bases outside the gene matches. Germline lookup yields CDR1 KGHSH and CDR2 LQKENI. The CDR3 spells CASSPDRVPTQYF. The CDR3 region has the DNA TGTGCCAGCTCACCAGACAGGGTGCCGACCCAGTACTTC.

The chain carries TRBV3-1 (or the pseudogene TRBV3-2) and TRBJ1-6, with D possibly matching TRBD1 (5 bases). Trimming took off 0 bases at V and 10 bases at J, with 19 bases between the two ends. The germline gives CDR1 LGHDT, CDR2 YNNKEL (reference sequence). This CDR3 contains 17 residues. The CDR3 is CASSQDRRGTRGSPLHF. CDR3 DNA sequence: TGTGCCAGCAGCCAAGATAGGCGGGGGACCCGAGGGTCACCCCTCCACTTT.

CDR3 region: CATSREPGTGESSPLHF. The CDR3 bases are TGTGCCACCAGCAGAGAGCCGGGGACAGGGGAGAGTTCACCCCTCCACTTT. The chain recombines TRBV15 with TRBJ1-6, with 10 bases matching TRBD1. From germline, CDR1 is LNHNV and CDR2 YYDKDF (reference sequence). The CDR3 covers 17 residues. V shed 0 bases and J 9 bases; nucleotides not matched to a gene: 8.

This clone was counted between two and nine times. The chain couples TRBV11-3 to TRBJ2-2; D not certain. V was clipped by 5 bases and J by 6 bases, with 7 bases between them. The CDR3 contains 12 residues. The germline gives CDR1 SGHNT, CDR2 YENEEA. The CDR3, as DNA: TGTGCCAGCAGCCCTTTAGCCGGGGAGCTGTTTTTT. Amino acids: CASSPLAGELFF.

This clone was seen only once. CDR3 amino acids: CASVRWAGGGYEQYF. The CDR3 bases are TGTGCCAGCGTTCGCTGGGCGGGAGGGGGCTACGAGCAGTACTTC. The chain employs TRBV5-6 and TRBJ2-7, with TRBD2 matching over 9 bases. The trim removed 7 bases at V and 3 bases at J, leaving 11 bases unmatched. The CDR3 runs 15 residues. CDR1 and CDR2 (germline): SGHDT, YYEEEE.